The 2 T cell receptor beta chains below were found in one sample sequenced in a study of blood T cell repertoires in COVID-19. Data came from immunoSEQ multiplex PCR; TCRdb stores just in-frame clones and leaves some out. This sample has roughly 180,000 clones, with roughly 81% found just once. The sequenced material came from peripheral blood. Source of these receptors: a woman between 40 and 55 years old with COVID-19, enrolled during active disease.

The genes are TRBV19 and TRBJ1-1, with a tentative D call TRBD1 (5 bases). There are 12 residues in the CDR3. Trimming stripped 3 bases from V and 11 bases from J, with 13 bases between. Germline V gene sequence: CDR1 LNHDA, CDR2 SQIVND (reference sequence). The CDR3 is CASSMGGLAAFF. In DNA form, the CDR3 reads TGTGCCAGTAGTATGGGGGGACTGGCGGCTTTCTTT.

This sequence joins TRBV3-1 (or the pseudogene TRBV3-2) and TRBJ2-3; the match to TRBD2 covers 9 bases. The germline gives CDR1 LGHDT, CDR2 YNNKEL (reference sequence). The V and J ends lost 4 bases and 1 base, in that order; junction bases with no gene match: 6. The CDR3 is 16 residues long. CDR3 sequence (DNA): TGTGCCAGCAGCCGACCACTAGCGGGTGGCACAGATACGCAGTATTTT. Its translation is CASSRPLAGGTDTQYF.